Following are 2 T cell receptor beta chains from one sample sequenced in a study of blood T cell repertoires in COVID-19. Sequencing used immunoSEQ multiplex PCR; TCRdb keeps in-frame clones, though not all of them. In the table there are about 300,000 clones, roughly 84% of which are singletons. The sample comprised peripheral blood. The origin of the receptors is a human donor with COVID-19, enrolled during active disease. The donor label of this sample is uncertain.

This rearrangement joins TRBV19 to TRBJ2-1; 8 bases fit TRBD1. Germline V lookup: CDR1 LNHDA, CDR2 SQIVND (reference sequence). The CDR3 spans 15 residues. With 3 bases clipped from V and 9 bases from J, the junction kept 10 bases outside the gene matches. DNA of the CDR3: TGTGCCAGTAGTATCAGCCCAGGGGGCGCGGGTGAGCAGTTCTTC. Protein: CASSISPGGAGEQFF.

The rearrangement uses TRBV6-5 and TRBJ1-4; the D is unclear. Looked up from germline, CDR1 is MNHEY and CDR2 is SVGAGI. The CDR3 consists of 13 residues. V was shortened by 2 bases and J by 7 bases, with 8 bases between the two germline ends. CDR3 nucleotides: TGTGCCAGCAGTTACAGAGGAGGTGAAAAACTGTTTTTT. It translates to CASSYRGGEKLFF.